The 12 T cell receptor beta chains given below trace back to one sample, sequenced in a study of T-cell memory formation after mild COVID-19. TCRdb independently ran MiXCR on the 5' RACE reads; one entry per CDR3 protein. The sample yields over 450,000 distinct CDR3 sequences, over 20% seen once. The sample taken for sequencing was PBMCs or a T cell subset sorted from them (not recorded which). All receptors derive from an adult woman who had mild COVID-19 (a few samples of this study predate the infection). Cell type and time point are not known.

Only a few counts were recorded for this clonotype. The chain couples TRBV6-5 to TRBJ2-5; D is perhaps TRBD1 (6 bases). V was pared by 4 bases and J by 7 bases, with 16 bases between. The germline CDR1 and CDR2 sequences are MNHEY and SVGAGI. CDR3 length equals 14 residues. CDR3 amino acids: CASSSSGVIRTQYF. The CDR3 DNA reads as TGTGCCAGCAGTTCCTCAGGGGTTATTCGGACCCAGTACTTC.

Notes on this clonotype: This sequence may be a read error, since a much larger clone differs from it by one base. The rearrangement joins TRBV7-2 to TRBJ2-2, with D tentatively TRBD1 (5 bases). Germline CDR1 reads SGHTA; CDR2 reads FQGNSA. V lost 1 base and J lost 4, with 7 bases in between. This CDR3 has 14 residues. CDR3 sequence: CASSLVRATGELFF. CDR3 DNA sequence: TGTGCCAGCAGCTTAGTCAGGGCCACCGGGGAGCTGTTTTTT.

This clonotype has only a few counts. This chain joins TRBV7-8 and TRBJ2-7; a weak D match, TRBD2 (5 bases). Looked up from germline, CDR1 is SGHVS and CDR2 is FQNEAQ. Trimming cost V 5 bases and J 3 bases, with 14 bases left between them. CDR3 size: 14 residues. The CDR3 coding sequence is TGTGCCAGCAGCCCAACTAGGGCGGGCTACGAGCAGTACTTC. This codes for CASSPTRAGYEQYF.

This clonotype was seen a few times. The genes are TRBV11-3 and TRBJ2-7, with a weak D call TRBD2 (6 bases). V shed 0 bases and J shed 0 bases, with 18 bases lying between them. Germline V gene sequence: CDR1 SGHNT, CDR2 YENEEA. This CDR3 spans 18 amino acids. The DNA of the CDR3 is TGTGCCAGCAGCTTAGATACCCCGCTTGGGGGGAGCTCCTACGAGCAGTACTTC. Protein product: CASSLDTPLGGSSYEQYF.

This chain uses TRBV9 with TRBJ2-7; 9 nucleotides align to TRBD2. The CDR3 is 15 residues long. Trimming removed 4 bases from V and 1 base from J; junction bases left unmatched: 6. Germline V CDR1 and CDR2: SGDLS, YYNGEE. CDR3 residues: CASSPLGLASYEQYF. The DNA for the CDR3 is TGTGCCAGCAGCCCCTTGGGACTAGCATCCTACGAGCAGTACTTC.

This chain joins TRBV9 and TRBJ2-3, with D unclear. There are 13 residues in the CDR3. The V and J ends lost 3 bases and 2 bases respectively, with 7 bases between them. Germline V gene sequence: CDR1 SGDLS, CDR2 YYNGEE. CDR3 coding DNA: TGTGCCAGCAGCGAAGAAAACACAGATACGCAGTATTTT. Amino acid sequence: CASSEENTDTQYF.

The chain is built from TRBV7-2 and TRBJ1-1; D call uncertain. The V and J ends lost 4 bases and 6 bases respectively, with 18 bases between them. CDR1 and CDR2 (germline): SGHTA, FQGNSA. This CDR3 is 15 amino acids long. CDR3 DNA sequence: TGTGCCAGCAGCTCCGCCCGGCAGGCTGGGGCTGAAGCTTTCTTT. Protein: CASSSARQAGAEAFF.

This clonotype was observed a handful of times. The J gene is TRBJ1-3, the V gene TRBV5-1, with a weak D call TRBD1 (5 bases). The V end was cut by 1 base, the J end by 2 bases, with 13 bases between. This CDR3 comprises 16 residues. CDR1 and CDR2 from the germline V gene are SGHRS and YFSETQ. The CDR3 loop reads CASSLQGGLTGNTIYF. CDR3 in DNA: TGCGCCAGCAGCTTGCAGGGAGGGCTCACTGGAAACACCATATATTTT.

This clonotype was detected many times. The chain uses TRBV29-1 and TRBJ2-1; D gene uncertain. The V gene lost 5 bases and the J gene lost 4 bases, with 9 bases spanning the gap. Germline lookup yields CDR1 SQVTM and CDR2 ANQGSEA. The CDR3 spans 12 residues. CDR3 DNA sequence: TGCAGCGTTCGTCTCAATTACAATGAGCAGTTCTTC. This gives the protein CSVRLNYNEQFF.

The genes are TRBV18 and TRBJ2-4; D might be TRBD1 or TRBD2, each matching 5 bases. The CDR3 sequence is 16 residues long. V dropped 0 bases and J dropped 1 base, with 10 bases sitting between them. CDR1 KGHSH and CDR2 LQKENI come from the germline V gene. This CDR3 reads CASSPPGERAKNIQYF. In nucleotides, the CDR3 is TGTGCCAGCTCACCACCGGGGGAGAGGGCCAAAAACATTCAGTACTTC.

This clonotype occurred many times. The chain employs TRBV5-1 and TRBJ2-5; possible D gene TRBD1, 6 bases. The CDR3 sequence is 14 residues long. Trimming cost V 4 bases and J 3 bases, with 13 bases left between them. From germline, CDR1 is SGHRS and CDR2 YFSETQ. DNA of the CDR3: TGCGCCAGCAGCGTAGGGACACAGGAAGAGACCCAGTACTTC. Its protein product is CASSVGTQEETQYF.

V usage is TRBV12-3 or TRBV12-4 and J usage is TRBJ2-5, with D uncertain. With 5 bases removed from V and 7 bases from J, the gap between germline ends came to 14 bases. There are 13 residues in the CDR3. The DNA for the CDR3 is TGTGCCAGCAGTCCGCGAGTCCCAGGGACCCAGTACTTC. Its protein product is CASSPRVPGTQYF.